This entry lists 4 T cell receptor beta chains sequenced from one sample in a study of cytotoxic CD8 clonotypes in ibrutinib-treated CLL. The assay was immunoSEQ multiplex PCR, and TCRdb's table has in-frame clones only and misses some. The sample includes approximately 26,000 clones, roughly 70% of them seen just once. The sequenced sample was PBMCs, obtained after 12 months of ibrutinib treatment. The receptor source for this set is a human donor with chronic lymphocytic leukemia.

The gene calls are TRBV4-1 and TRBJ2-2; D unclear. This CDR3 region has 14 residues. Germline assignment: CDR1 MGHRA and CDR2 YSYEKL. V was clipped by 0 bases and J by 7 bases, with 9 bases between them. The CDR3 DNA reads as TGCGCCAGCAGCCAAGATTTCCAGATCGGGGAGCTGTTTTTT. It specifies CASSQDFQIGELFF.

The V call is TRBV7-9, the J call TRBJ2-5; no definite D call. Trimming removed 5 bases at V and 8 bases at J, with 18 bases between. Looked up from germline, CDR1 is SEHNR and CDR2 is FQNEAQ (reference sequence). There are 14 residues in the CDR3. This chain's CDR3 is CASSPPMSLETQYF. Written as DNA, the CDR3 is TGTGCCAGCAGCCCCCCAATGTCTCTGGAAACCCAGTACTTC.

The rearrangement uses TRBV5-6 and TRBJ2-5; 8 nucleotides align to TRBD2. The germline V gene has CDR1 SGHDT and CDR2 YYEEEE. The CDR3 totals 17 residues. Trimming at V came to 0 bases and at J to 3 bases, leaving 10 bases not matched to a gene. Here the CDR3 reads CASSLVGRGGREETQYF. CDR3 sequence (DNA): TGTGCCAGCAGCTTGGTGGGACGGGGGGGCCGGGAAGAGACCCAGTACTTC.

The chain couples TRBV30 to TRBJ1-6; D perhaps matches TRBD1 (6 bases). The ends were cut back, 4 bases at V and 6 bases at J, with 13 bases in the middle. CDR3 length: 14 amino acids. CDR1 is GTSNPN, CDR2 SVGIG, per germline (reference sequence). The CDR3 is CAWKGGGLNSPLHF. CDR3 nucleotide sequence: TGTGCCTGGAAAGGTGGGGGCCTTAATTCACCCCTCCACTTT.